This note documents a single T cell receptor (beta chain) sequence. Ranging in age from about 6 to 100, the donors were healthy Caucasian individuals from Russia. Researchers report isolating at least 7 million PBMCs per sample. Germline-derived CDR1 and CDR2 are SGHTA and FQGTGA. The CDR3 extends over 12 amino acids. Trimming cost V 5 bases and J 9 bases; bases outside gene matches: 4. It was with a sample-barcoded 5' primer and a J-beta primer mix that a second PCR of roughly 7 to 12 cycles was run. Every single cDNA molecule received a tag from a template-switch adaptor with 12 random nucleotides. Each sample yielded at least 3 million CDR3-containing paired-end reads. One entry per CDR3 protein results from TCRdb running MiXCR on the 5' RACE reads. The sample contains 500,000 to 600,000 distinct CDR3 sequences, approximately 27% of which appear only once. The sample comes from a study of blood T cells in healthy people across ages.

The chain carries TRBV7-3 and TRBJ1-1; TRBD1 matches 9 bases. The sample comprised blood. This TCR derives from a woman in her seventies in good health. CDR3 coding DNA: TGTGCCAGCAGCGACAGGGGGGGGAAAGCTTTCTTT. It translates to CASSDRGGKAFF.